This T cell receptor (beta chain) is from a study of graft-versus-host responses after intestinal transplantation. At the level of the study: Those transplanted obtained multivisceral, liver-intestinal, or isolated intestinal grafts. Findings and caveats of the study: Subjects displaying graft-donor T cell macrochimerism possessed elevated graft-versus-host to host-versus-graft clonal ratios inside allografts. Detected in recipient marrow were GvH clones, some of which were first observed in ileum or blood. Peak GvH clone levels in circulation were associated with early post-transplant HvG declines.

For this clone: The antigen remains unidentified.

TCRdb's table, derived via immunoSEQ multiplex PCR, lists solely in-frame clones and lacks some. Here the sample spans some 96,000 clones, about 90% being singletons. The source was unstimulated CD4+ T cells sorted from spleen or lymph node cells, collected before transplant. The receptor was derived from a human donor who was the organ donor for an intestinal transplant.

The CDR3 DNA is TGCAGTGCTAAGCATGCCGAGCAGTACTTC. It codes for CSAKHAEQYF. The rearrangement uses TRBV20-1 and TRBJ2-7; no firm D call. Germline V gives CDR1 DFQATT, CDR2 SNEGSKA (reference sequence). Deletions cut 4 bases from V and 6 bases from J, with 7 bases between. There are 10 residues in the CDR3.